The 18 T cell receptor beta chains given below trace back to one sample, sequenced in a study of T cell clonality in common variable immunodeficiency. The antigens for these receptors are not known. Findings of the study overall: Fewer deletions and N-nucleotide insertions were reportedly seen in common variable immunodeficiency TCR beta sequences.

Generated by immunoSEQ multiplex PCR, the TCRdb table keeps only in-frame clones and is missing some. Altogether fewer than 13,000 clones were found in the sample, and no singletons occur. The sequenced material came from peripheral blood mononuclear cells. These receptors were taken from a human donor with common variable immunodeficiency.

This clone was observed a few times. The CDR3 is cut off 3 residues early in the read; its end comes from the germline J gene. J is TRBJ2-7 and V is TRBV2; TRBD2 is a possible D gene (6 bases). The CDR3 totals 14 residues. The germline CDR1 and CDR2 sequences are SNHLY and FYNNEI. With 3 bases removed from V and 4 bases from J, the gap between germline ends came to 13 bases. The sequenced part of the CDR3 DNA is TGTGCCAGCAGTGAGCCCCTAGCGAGTTACGAG. This encodes CASSEPLASYE. The whole CDR3 sequence reads CASSEPLASYEQYF.

This clone was seen more than once but under ten times. The read ends 3 residues before the CDR3 terminus; that terminus is restored from the germline J gene. The rearrangement uses TRBV18 and TRBJ2-1, with TRBD2 identical over 9 bases. Losses at the gene ends were 4 bases for V and 2 bases for J; bases not matched to a gene: 6. Germline V gene data show CDR1 as KGHSH and CDR2 as LQKENI. The CDR3 totals 16 residues. Here the CDR3 reads CASSLAGGHPYNEQFF. Incomplete CDR3 DNA: TGTGCCAGCTCACTGGCGGGAGGGCACCCCTACAATGAG.

Only a few counts were recorded for this clone. The CDR3 bases that were read are TGTGCCAGTAGTATTGGAGGGTCAGGTCAGCCC. Its protein product is CASSIGGSGQP. The entire CDR3 reads CASSIGGSGQPQHF. The rearrangement uses TRBV19 and TRBJ1-5, with D unresolved. The read finishes 3 residues shy of the CDR3 end, and the germline J gene is used to complete it. V lost 3 bases to trimming and J lost 6 bases, with 12 bases between them. Germline lookup yields CDR1 LNHDA and CDR2 SQIVND (reference sequence). The CDR3 sequence is 14 residues long.

Note on this clone: The sequenced fragment ends 3 residues before the CDR3 boundary, so the rest is inferred from the germline J gene. The chain employs TRBV19 and TRBJ2-7; possible D gene TRBD2, 7 bases. Trimming removed 4 bases at V and 0 bases at J, with 13 bases between. Germline lookup yields CDR1 LNHDA and CDR2 SQIVND (reference sequence). This CDR3 region has 15 residues. CDR3 bases read: TGTGCCAGTAGTACCGCCCGGGGGGCCTCCTACGAG. Translation: CASSTARGASYE. The whole CDR3 region reads CASSTARGASYEQYF.

On this clone itself: The read gets to within 3 residues of the CDR3 end, and the germline J gene fills in the rest. The chain couples TRBV7-9 to TRBJ2-1; 8 nucleotides agree with TRBD2. The CDR3 has 13 residues. The ends lost 10 bases at V and 2 bases at J; junction bases unmatched: 4. Germline values: CDR1 SEHNR, CDR2 FQNEAQ (reference sequence). The covered CDR3 bases are TGTGCCATACTAGCGGACGCCTACAATGAG. It translates to CAILADAYNE. In full, the CDR3 reads CAILADAYNEQFF.

Judged by abundance, this clone is medium-sized. Read coverage stops 3 residues before the CDR3 terminus; the germline J gene supplies the remainder. The rearrangement joins TRBV6-2 or TRBV6-3 to TRBJ2-7, with TRBD1 as a possible D gene (5 bases). The CDR3 loop spans 11 amino acids. Germline V gene data show CDR1 as MNHEY and CDR2 as SVGEGT. Trimming left V 7 bases short and J 2 bases short, with 6 bases between. CDR3 sequence: CASMTAYEQYF. Incomplete CDR3 DNA: TGTGCCAGCATGACAGCCTACGAG.

This clone showed up just a few times. The sequenced fragment ends 3 residues before the CDR3 boundary, so the rest is inferred from the germline J gene. The J gene is TRBJ2-5, the V gene TRBV7-3; the match to TRBD2 covers 12 bases. V lost 6 bases and J lost 4; bases outside the gene matches: 6. The CDR3 consists of 15 residues. Germline lookup yields CDR1 SGHTA and CDR2 FQGTGA. The covered CDR3 bases are TGTGCCAGCAGTCGACTAGCGGGAGAGGTAGAGACC. This encodes CASSRLAGEVET. The whole CDR3 sequence reads CASSRLAGEVETQYF. Complete variable domain (other parts from reference TRBV7-3 and TRBJ2-5): GAGVSQTPSNKVTEKGKYVELRCDPISGHTALYWYRQSLGQGPEFLIYFQGTGAADDSGLPNDRFFAVRPEGSVSTLKIQRTERGDSAVYLCASSRLAGEVETQYFGPGTRLLVL.

About this clone: The read halts 3 residues ahead of the CDR3 end, with the missing end drawn from the germline J gene. The J gene is TRBJ1-2, the V gene TRBV19; TRBD1 agrees at 9 bases. The V and J ends lost 10 bases and 3 bases, in that order; junction bases with no gene match: 3. Germline assignment: CDR1 LNHDA and CDR2 SQIVND (reference sequence). CDR3 length: 12 amino acids. CDR3 sequence: CAIWDRDYGYTF. The CDR3 DNA, read in part, is TGTGCCATCTGGGACAGGGACTATGGC. The variable domain in full, completed from reference TRBV19 and TRBJ1-2, reads DGGITQSPKYLFRKEGQNVTLSCEQNLNHDAMYWYRQDPGQGLRLIYYSQIVNDFQKGDIAEGYSVSREKKESFPLTVTSAQKNPTAFYLCAIWDRDYGYTFGSGTRLTVV.

This clone has only a few counts. The observed sequence ends 3 residues before the CDR3 terminus, with the missing tail filled in from the germline J gene. V usage is TRBV2 and J usage is TRBJ1-5; 8 bases line up with TRBD1. The germline CDR1 and CDR2 sequences are SNHLY and FYNNEI. The CDR3 consists of 14 residues. Trimming at V came to 6 bases and at J to 7 bases, leaving 8 bases not matched to a gene. The CDR3 DNA, read in part, is TGTGCCAGCAGACCCGGACAGGGAGACCAGCCC. This translates into CASRPGQGDQP. The full CDR3 protein is CASRPGQGDQPQHF.

On this clone: The DNA ends 3 residues before the CDR3 does, and the rest of the CDR3 is filled in from the germline J gene. The chain links TRBV19 to TRBJ2-5; D may be TRBD1 (6 bases). The germline CDR1 and CDR2 sequences are LNHDA and SQIVND (reference sequence). V lost 3 bases and J lost 3, with 17 bases in between. CDR3 size: 16 residues. CDR3: CASSIHAQGREETQYF. CDR3 DNA, as far as it was read: TGTGCCAGTAGTATCCATGCCCAGGGGCGGGAAGAGACC. The whole variable domain, filled in from reference TRBV19 and TRBJ2-5, reads DGGITQSPKYLFRKEGQNVTLSCEQNLNHDAMYWYRQDPGQGLRLIYYSQIVNDFQKGDIAEGYSVSREKKESFPLTVTSAQKNPTAFYLCASSIHAQGREETQYFGPGTRLLVL.

As for this clone: The DNA ends 3 residues before the CDR3 does, and the rest of the CDR3 is filled in from the germline J gene. V is TRBV2 and J is TRBJ2-7; 10 bases line up with TRBD1. In germline, CDR1 is SNHLY, CDR2 FYNNEI. The CDR3 is 14 amino acids. After removal of 2 bases from V and 5 bases from J, the junction contained 3 bases not matched to a gene. The CDR3 bases that were read are TGTGCCAGCAGTGAATGGACAGGGGGAAACGAG. Translating gives CASSEWTGGNE. The full CDR3 sequence reads CASSEWTGGNEQYF.

Only a few counts were recorded for this clone. Coverage ceases 3 residues before the CDR3 finishes, and the germline J gene fills in the end. The chain uses TRBV30 and TRBJ1-1, with TRBD1 matching 7 bases. Per the germline V gene, CDR1 is GTSNPN and CDR2 is SVGIG (reference sequence). This CDR3 comprises 12 residues. The sequenced CDR3 bases are TGTGCCTGGAAGCGCTCGACAGGGAGC. It is translated as CAWKRSTGS. The full-length CDR3 reads as CAWKRSTGSAFF. Filled out from reference TRBV30 and TRBJ1-1, the complete variable domain reads SQTIHQWPATLVQPVGSPLSLECTVEGTSNPNLYWYRQAAGRGLQLLFYSVGIGQISSEVPQNLSASRPQDRQFILSSKKLLLSDSGFYLCAWKRSTGSAFFGQGTRLTVV.

On this clone: Read sequence stops 3 residues before the CDR3 end, and the germline J gene provides the missing end. This chain links TRBV18 with TRBJ2-1; TRBD1 is a possible D gene (5 bases). This CDR3 is built from 15 residues. Germline CDR1 is KGHSH and CDR2 is LQKENI. Trimming cost V 3 bases and J 8 bases, with 17 bases left between them. This chain's CDR3 is CASSPRLWGSHEQFF. The DNA read from the CDR3 is TGTGCCAGCTCACCGCGTTTGTGGGGCAGCCATGAG.

This clone was seen only a few times. The CDR3 goes on 3 residues after the read ends, and that part is filled in from the germline J gene. The chain links TRBV19 to TRBJ2-1, with D possibly TRBD1 on 5 matching bases. Germline values: CDR1 LNHDA, CDR2 SQIVND (reference sequence). The CDR3 loop spans 16 amino acids. V was pared by 5 bases and J by 1 base, with 15 bases between. This chain's CDR3 is CASSYTWTPSYNEQFF. The part of the CDR3 DNA that was read is TGTGCCAGTAGTTATACCTGGACACCTTCCTACAATGAG.

A word on this clone: Sequencing ends 3 residues short of the CDR3 end; the germline J gene provides the rest. The rearrangement links TRBV6-1 to TRBJ2-2; the match to TRBD2 covers 13 bases. The V gene's germline CDR1 is MNHNS and CDR2 SASEGT. V lost 2 bases and J lost 6; bases outside the gene matches: 6. The CDR3 runs to 17 residues. The CDR3 loop reads CASSENAGLAGAGELFF. The CDR3 DNA, read in part, is TGTGCCAGCAGTGAAAATGCCGGACTAGCGGGAGCCGGGGAG.

This clone occurred a few times. The read terminates 3 residues ahead of where the CDR3 ends, so the germline J gene completes it. The rearrangement joins TRBV7-6 to TRBJ2-1, with D possibly being TRBD2 (6 bases). The germline V gene has CDR1 SGHVS and CDR2 FNYEAQ. The V and J ends lost 3 bases and 3 bases respectively, with 18 bases between them. The CDR3 loop spans 17 amino acids. The DNA read from the CDR3 is TGTGCCAGCAGCTTTGCCAGACTAGGCCACAACTACAATGAG. Its protein is CASSFARLGHNYNE. The entire CDR3 protein is CASSFARLGHNYNEQFF.

A note on this clone: One end of the junction does not line up with germline, which may come from a read error. The CDR3 end lies 3 residues beyond the end of the read and is filled in from the germline J gene. The rearrangement joins TRBV7-9 to TRBJ1-4; tentative D call: TRBD1 (5 bases). The V gene's germline CDR1 is SEHNR and CDR2 FQNEAQ (reference sequence). There are 15 residues in the CDR3. CDR3: CASTNSGSTKEKLFF. The part of the CDR3 DNA that was read is TGTGCCAGCACAAACTCAGGGTCAACTAAGGAAAAA.

Of note for this clone: The CDR3 end falls 3 residues outside the read, so it is completed with the germline J gene. The chain links TRBV7-3 to TRBJ1-1, with TRBD1 as a possible D gene (6 bases). Trimming removed 4 bases from V and 2 bases from J, with 8 bases in between. Germline V gives CDR1 SGHTA, CDR2 FQGTGA. This CDR3 is built from 13 residues. The sequenced part of the CDR3 DNA is TGTGCCAGCAGCTCCAGGGGTAACACTGAA. This gives the protein CASSSRGNTE. The CDR3 in its entirety is CASSSRGNTEAFF.